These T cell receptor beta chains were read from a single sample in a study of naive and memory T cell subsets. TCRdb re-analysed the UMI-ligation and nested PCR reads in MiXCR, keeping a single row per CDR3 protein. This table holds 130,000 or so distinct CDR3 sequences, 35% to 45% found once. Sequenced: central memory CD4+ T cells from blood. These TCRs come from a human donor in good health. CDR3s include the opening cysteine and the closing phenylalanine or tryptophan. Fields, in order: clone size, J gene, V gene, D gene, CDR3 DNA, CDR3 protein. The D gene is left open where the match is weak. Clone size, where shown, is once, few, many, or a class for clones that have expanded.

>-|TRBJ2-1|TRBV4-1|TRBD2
TGCGCCAGCAGCCAAGTGCGAGCGGGAGTAGCCTACAATGAGCAGTTCTTC
CASSQVRAGVAYNEQFF
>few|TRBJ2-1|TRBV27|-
TGTGCCAGCAGTTTAGGTGGGAGGCACCCCAATGAGCAGTTCTTC
CASSLGGRHPNEQFF
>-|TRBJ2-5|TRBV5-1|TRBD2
TGCGCCAGCAGCTTGAGCGGGATCGGTGAGACCCAGTACTTC
CASSLSGIGETQYF
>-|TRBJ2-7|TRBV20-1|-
TGCAGTGCTCCTCCGGCCGGCAATACCTTCTACGAGCAGTACTTC
CSAPPAGNTFYEQYF
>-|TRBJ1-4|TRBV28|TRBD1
TGTGCCAGCAGTCGTCCCGGGACAGGGACGGTTCGAAAACTGTTTTTT
CASSRPGTGTVRKLFF
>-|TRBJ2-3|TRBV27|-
TGTGCCAGCAGTCTGACAGGACGGGAGACAGATACGCAGTATTTT
CASSLTGRETDTQYF
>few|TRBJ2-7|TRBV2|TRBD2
TGTGCCAGCACTGAAGTAGGACTAGCGGGAGTGTACTTC
CASTEVGLAGVYF
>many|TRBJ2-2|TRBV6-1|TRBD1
TGTGCCAGCAGTGTGAAGCAGGGGGCCGGGGAGCTGTTTTTT
CASSVKQGAGELFF
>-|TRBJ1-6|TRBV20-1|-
TGCAGTGCTAGAGACCAGGGGAGGAATTCACCCCTCCACTTT
CSARDQGRNSPLHF
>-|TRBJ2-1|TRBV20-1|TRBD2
TGCAGTGCTAGAGCCGGACTAGCGGTCTCCTACAATGAGCAGTTCTTC
CSARAGLAVSYNEQFF
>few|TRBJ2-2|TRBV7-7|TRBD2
TGTGCTAGCAGCTCCGGGACTAGGAACACCGGGGAGCTGTTTTTT
CASSSGTRNTGELFF
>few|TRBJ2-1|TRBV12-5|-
TGTGCTAGTGGTTTGGAAACCGTGAGCGGGCAGTTCTTC
CASGLETVSGQFF
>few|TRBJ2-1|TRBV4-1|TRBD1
TGCGCCAGCAGCCAAGGTCTCGGACAGGGATACGAGCAGTTCTTC
CASSQGLGQGYEQFF
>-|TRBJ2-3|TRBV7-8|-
TGTGCCAGCAGCCCGGTGAGAAGGGCGAAGAGCACAGATACGCAGTATTTT
CASSPVRRAKSTDTQYF
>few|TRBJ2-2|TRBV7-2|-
TGTGCCAGCAGCAAACTAGAAGGCGGGGAGCTGTTTTTT
CASSKLEGGELFF
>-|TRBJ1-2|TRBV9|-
TGTGCCAGCGGGGCTGATGGCTACACCTTC
CASGADGYTF
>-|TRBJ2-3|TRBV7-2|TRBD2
TGTGCCAGCAAGGCGGGAGGGTTAAGAACAGATACGCAGTATTTT
CASKAGGLRTDTQYF
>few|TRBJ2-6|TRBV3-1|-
TGTGCCAGCAGCCTACTCGTGGGGGCCAACGTCCTGACTTTC
CASSLLVGANVLTF
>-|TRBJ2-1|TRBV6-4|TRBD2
TGTGCCAGCAGTTGGACTAGCGGGAGTAAAAATGAGCAGTTCTTC
CASSWTSGSKNEQFF
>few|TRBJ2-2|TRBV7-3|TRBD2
TGTGCCAGCAGTTCTCGACTAGCGGGAGTGGATGGACACGGGGAGCTGTTTTTT
CASSSRLAGVDGHGELFF
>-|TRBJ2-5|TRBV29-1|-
TGCAGCGTTGCCTTAGGGCAAGAGACCCAGTACTTC
CSVALGQETQYF
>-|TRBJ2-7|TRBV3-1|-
TGTGCCAGCAGCGCCTCCAGGGACGACGAGCAGTACTTC
CASSASRDDEQYF
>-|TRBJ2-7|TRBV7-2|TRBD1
TGTGCCAGCAGCTTCACGACAGGGAAAGGCTTCTACGAGCAGTACTTC
CASSFTTGKGFYEQYF
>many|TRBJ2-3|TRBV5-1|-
TGCGCCAGCAGCTTGGCCGGTCCAGATACGCAGTATTTT
CASSLAGPDTQYF